The 9 T cell receptor beta chains listed next were all sequenced from one sample in a study of chemoradiotherapy in HPV16-positive cancers. Sequenced by immunoSEQ multiplex PCR; TCRdb stores in-frame clones only, minus some. The data show about 68,000 clones, about nine tenths seen once. Sample: blood, taken from a patient who underwent chemoradiotherapy. These receptors were obtained from a human donor with HPV-associated anogenital cancer.

In its sample, this clone was seen a few times. This chain connects TRBV6-5 to TRBJ1-1, with a possible D match to TRBD1 (6 bases). The CDR3 spans 15 residues. CDR1 is MNHEY, CDR2 SVGAGI, per germline. Trimming shortened V by 5 bases and J by 1 base, and 14 bases separated the two germline ends. The CDR3 DNA reads TGTGCCAGCAGTCCGACCGCGACAGGGAACACTGAAGCTTTCTTT. Translation gives CASSPTATGNTEAFF.

The chain carries TRBV30 and TRBJ2-3; D is perhaps TRBD1 or TRBD2 (6 bases each). With 8 bases removed from V and 2 bases from J, the gap between germline ends came to 17 bases. Germline lookup yields CDR1 GTSNPN and CDR2 SVGIG (reference sequence). The CDR3 is made up of 14 amino acids. DNA of the CDR3: TGTGCCGGAGCAATTGGGGGGCCCACAGATACGCAGTATTTT. Its translation is CAGAIGGPTDTQYF. The full variable domain, in which reference TRBV30 and TRBJ2-3 provide the parts outside the CDR3, is SQTIHQWPATLVQPVGSPLSLECTVEGTSNPNLYWYRQAAGRGLQLLFYSVGIGQISSEVPQNLSASRPQDRQFILSSKKLLLSDSGFYLCAGAIGGPTDTQYFGPGTRLTVL.

This chain uses TRBV5-1 with TRBJ1-2, with 8 bases fitting TRBD1. Trimming cost V 4 bases and J 5 bases; bases outside gene matches: 4. This CDR3 region has 13 residues. Germline values: CDR1 SGHRS, CDR2 YFSETQ. The CDR3 bases are TGCGCCAGCAGCCTGGACAGGGAATATGGCTACACCTTC. As protein: CASSLDREYGYTF.

The genes are TRBV6-1 and TRBJ2-2, with D uncertain. Germline assignment: CDR1 MNHNS and CDR2 SASEGT. The CDR3 covers 11 residues. With 6 bases removed from V and 4 bases from J, the gap between germline ends came to 3 bases. The CDR3 region is CASRFTGELFF. DNA of the CDR3: TGTGCCAGCAGGTTCACCGGGGAGCTGTTTTTT.

The J gene is TRBJ1-2, the V gene TRBV29-1; D unclear. Trimming removed 4 bases at V and 11 bases at J, with 23 bases between. The germline V gene encodes CDR1 SQVTM and CDR2 ANQGSEA. CDR3 length: 14 residues. CDR3 sequence (DNA): TGCAGCGTTGTAAGGACCGGGCAACTTTTAGGGTACACCTTC. As protein: CSVVRTGQLLGYTF.

CDR3 sequence (DNA): TGTGCCAGCAGCCCGGGATGGGGACAGGGTAATTCACCCCTCCACTTT. It translates to CASSPGWGQGNSPLHF. This sequence joins TRBV5-6 and TRBJ1-6, with 9 bases matching TRBD1. The CDR3 length is 16 residues. With V trimmed by 4 bases and J by 6 bases, 8 bases remained unmatched. Germline CDR1 reads SGHDT; CDR2 reads YYEEEE.

The chain is built from TRBV4-1 and TRBJ2-3; D could derive from TRBD1 or TRBD2 (5 bases each). The CDR3 consists of 19 residues. Germline V gene lookup returns CDR1 MGHRA and CDR2 YSYEKL. V lost 1 base and J lost 1, with 21 bases in between. The CDR3 bases are TGCGCCAGCAGCCAAGGGCTTGGGGACCCATCGTGGGGCACAGATACGCAGTATTTT. It codes for CASSQGLGDPSWGTDTQYF.

This sequence joins TRBV30 and TRBJ1-1; maybe TRBD1 (5 bases). The germline CDR1 and CDR2 sequences are GTSNPN and SVGIG (reference sequence). This CDR3 is built from 14 residues. Trimming cost V 1 base and J 5 bases, with 14 bases left between them. The CDR3 DNA sequence: TGTGCCTGGAGTGGGGGGGTCCTCGGGACTGAAGCTTTCTTT. It codes for CAWSGGVLGTEAFF.

The CDR3 coding sequence is TGTGCCAGCAGCTTACAGGGAATGGCCAATTCACCCCTCCACTTT. Its translation is CASSLQGMANSPLHF. J is TRBJ1-6 and V is TRBV5-5; possibly TRBD1 for D (6 bases). The V end was cut by 2 bases, the J end by 7 bases, with 13 bases between. This CDR3 contains 15 residues. The V gene's germline CDR1 is SGHKS and CDR2 YYEKEE (reference sequence).